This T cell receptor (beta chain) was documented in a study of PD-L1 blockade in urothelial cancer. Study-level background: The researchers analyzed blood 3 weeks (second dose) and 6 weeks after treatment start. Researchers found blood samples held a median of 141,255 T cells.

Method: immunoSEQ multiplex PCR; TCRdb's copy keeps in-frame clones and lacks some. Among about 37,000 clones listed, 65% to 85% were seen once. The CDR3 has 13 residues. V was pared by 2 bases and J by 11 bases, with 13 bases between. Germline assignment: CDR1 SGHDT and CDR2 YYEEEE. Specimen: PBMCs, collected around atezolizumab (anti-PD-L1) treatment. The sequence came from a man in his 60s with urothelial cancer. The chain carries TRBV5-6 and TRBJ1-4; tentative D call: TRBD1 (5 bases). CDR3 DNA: TGTGCCAGCAGCTTAGGGGCGGGGCCGAAACTGTTTTTT. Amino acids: CASSLGAGPKLFF.